The 6 T cell receptor beta chains below come from one sample, sequenced in a study of technical replicates of blood from several donors. Only in-frame clones appear in the TCRdb table, and some are missing; sequencing was by immunoSEQ multiplex PCR. The sample consists of about 89,000 clones, 94% of them appearing once. The specimen sequenced was T cells isolated from PBMCs. The source is a human donor in good health.

This clone was picked up one time. This chain links TRBV12-2 with TRBJ2-3; TRBD2, as called in the table, went unchecked against the DNA. TRBV12-2 is flagged as a pseudogene. The CDR3 spans 18 residues. The CDR3 nucleotides read TGTGCAAGTCGCACGCGGGAGGGCCTCCCCCCACACACAGATACGCAGTATTTT. It encodes CASRTREGLPPHTDTQYF.

V gene TRBV4-2 combines with J gene TRBJ2-3, with D perhaps matching TRBD2 (5 bases). Trimming left V 0 bases short and J 4 bases short, with 11 bases between. The CDR3 extends over 15 amino acids. The V gene's germline CDR1 is LGHNA and CDR2 YNFKEQ. In DNA, the CDR3 is TGTGCCAGCAGCCAAGATAGAGGGTGGTCAGATACGCAGTATTTT. Its translation is CASSQDRGWSDTQYF.

The CDR3 is CASSLGQDANYGYTF. CDR3 nucleotide sequence: TGTGCCAGCAGCTTGGGACAGGATGCTAACTATGGCTACACCTTC. This chain links TRBV11-3 with TRBJ1-2; 8 bases are shared with TRBD1. Per the germline V gene, CDR1 is SGHNT and CDR2 is YENEEA. V shed 3 bases and J 0 bases; nucleotides not matched to a gene: 3. The CDR3 is made up of 15 amino acids.

In nucleotides, the CDR3 is TGCAGCGCTACACACGGGTCGAACACTGAAGCTTTCTTT. Protein: CSATHGSNTEAFF. The gene calls are TRBV29-1 and TRBJ1-1; D is unresolved. Trimming removed 7 bases from V and 1 base from J, with 13 bases in between. The length of the CDR3 is 13 residues. Germline V gene lookup returns CDR1 SQVTM and CDR2 ANQGSEA.

This CDR3 reads CASRPLLARGSTGELFF. CDR3 bases: TGTGCCAGTAGGCCCCTACTAGCTCGGGGGAGCACCGGGGAGCTGTTTTTT. This chain links TRBV19 with TRBJ2-2; tentative D call: TRBD2 (6 bases). Per the germline V gene, CDR1 is LNHDA and CDR2 is SQIVND (reference sequence). V lost 6 bases to trimming and J lost 4 bases, with 21 bases between them. The CDR3 covers 17 residues.

This chain connects TRBV20-1 to TRBJ1-1; TRBD1 matches 7 bases. This CDR3 comprises 11 residues. With V trimmed by 2 bases and J by 6 bases, 0 bases remained unmatched. Germline CDR1 reads DFQATT; CDR2 reads SNEGSKA (reference sequence). The CDR3 bases are TGCAGTGCTAGACAGGGGGCTGAAGCTTTCTTT. Protein product: CSARQGAEAFF.